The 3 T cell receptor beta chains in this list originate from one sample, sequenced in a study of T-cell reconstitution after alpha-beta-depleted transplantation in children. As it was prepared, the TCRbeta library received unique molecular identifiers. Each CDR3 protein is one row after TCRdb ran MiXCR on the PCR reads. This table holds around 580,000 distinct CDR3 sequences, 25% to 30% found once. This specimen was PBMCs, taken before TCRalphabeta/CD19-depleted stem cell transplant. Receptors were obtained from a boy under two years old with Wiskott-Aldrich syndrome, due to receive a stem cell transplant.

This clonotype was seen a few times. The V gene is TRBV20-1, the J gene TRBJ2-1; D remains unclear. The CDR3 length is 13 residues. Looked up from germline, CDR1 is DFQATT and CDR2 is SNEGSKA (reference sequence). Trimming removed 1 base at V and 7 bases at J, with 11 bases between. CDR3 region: CSARAPLGNEQFF. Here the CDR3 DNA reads TGCAGTGCTAGAGCCCCGCTGGGGAATGAGCAGTTCTTC.

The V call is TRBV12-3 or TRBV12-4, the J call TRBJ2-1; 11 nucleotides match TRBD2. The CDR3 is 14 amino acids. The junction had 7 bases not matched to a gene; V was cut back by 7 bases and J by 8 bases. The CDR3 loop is CASKEGGLADEQFF. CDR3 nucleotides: TGTGCCAGCAAGGAGGGGGGACTAGCGGATGAGCAGTTCTTC.

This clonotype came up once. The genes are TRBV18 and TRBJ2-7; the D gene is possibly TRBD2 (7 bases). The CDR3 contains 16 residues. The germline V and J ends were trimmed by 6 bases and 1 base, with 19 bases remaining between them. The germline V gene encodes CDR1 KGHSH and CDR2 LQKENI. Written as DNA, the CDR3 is TGTGCCAGCTCGCTCCTAAGGGCGGGGGCTTCCTACGAGCAGTACTTC. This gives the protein CASSLLRAGASYEQYF. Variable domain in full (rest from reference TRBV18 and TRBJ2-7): NAGVMQNPRHLVRRRGQEARLRCSPMKGHSHVYWYRQLPEEGLKFMVYLQKENIIDESGMPKERFSAEFPKEGPSILRIQQVVRGDSAAYFCASSLLRAGASYEQYFGPGTRLTVT.